Shown below are 4 T cell receptor beta chains from a single sample sequenced in a study of cytomegalovirus exposure and HLA in healthy donors. PCR employed 60 Vbeta and 13 Jbeta primers. TCRdb's copy holds only in-frame clones and misses some; the assay was immunoSEQ multiplex PCR. The sample records roughly 130,000 clones, 80% being singletons. Specimen: PBMCs. The receptors derive from a man aged 35-49 years in good health and CMV-seronegative.

V and J are TRBV5-4 and TRBJ2-7; 10 nucleotides line up with TRBD1. Germline V gene lookup returns CDR1 SGHNT and CDR2 YYREEE (reference sequence). The CDR3 loop spans 15 amino acids. Losses at the gene ends were 4 bases for V and 2 bases for J; bases not matched to a gene: 6. The CDR3 sequence: CASSQGQGRAYEQYF. The CDR3 DNA is TGTGCCAGCAGCCAGGGACAGGGGAGGGCCTACGAGCAGTACTTC.

This clone was found a few times. The gene calls are TRBV4-1 and TRBJ2-1; D uncertain. Germline values: CDR1 MGHRA, CDR2 YSYEKL. V lost 1 base and J 4 bases, leaving 11 bases between the germline ends. The CDR3 covers 15 residues. CDR3 sequence (DNA): TGCGCCAGCAGCCAAGCTGGGCTATCTTACAATGAGCAGTTCTTC. Amino acids: CASSQAGLSYNEQFF.

The J gene is TRBJ2-3, the V gene TRBV10-3, with TRBD2 matching over 9 bases. Trimming at V came to 8 bases and at J to 1 base, leaving 1 base not matched to a gene. Germline CDR1 ENHRY, CDR2 SYGVKD. The CDR3 covers 13 residues. The DNA for the CDR3 is TGTGCCATCTCTAGCGGGGGCACAGATACGCAGTATTTT. Translated, it gives CAISSGGTDTQYF.

This clone was seen once. V is TRBV7-9 and J is TRBJ2-5; the D is unclear. Per the germline V gene, CDR1 is SEHNR and CDR2 is FQNEAQ (reference sequence). The ends were cut back, 0 bases at V and 4 bases at J, with 6 bases in the middle. This CDR3 spans 13 amino acids. CDR3 sequence reads: CASSLARSETQYF. As DNA, the CDR3 is TGTGCCAGCAGCTTAGCCCGGTCAGAGACCCAGTACTTC.